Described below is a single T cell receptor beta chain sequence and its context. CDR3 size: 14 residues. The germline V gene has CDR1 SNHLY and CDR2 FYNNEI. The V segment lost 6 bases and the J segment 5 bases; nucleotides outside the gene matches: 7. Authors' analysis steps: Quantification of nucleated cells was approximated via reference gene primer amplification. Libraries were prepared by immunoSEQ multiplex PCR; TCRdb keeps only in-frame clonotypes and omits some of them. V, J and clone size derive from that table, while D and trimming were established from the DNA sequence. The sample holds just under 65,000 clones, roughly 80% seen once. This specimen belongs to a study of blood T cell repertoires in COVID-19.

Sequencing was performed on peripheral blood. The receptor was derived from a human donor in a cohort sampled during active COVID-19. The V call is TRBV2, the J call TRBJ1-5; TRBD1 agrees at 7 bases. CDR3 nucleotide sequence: TGTGCCAGCAGCGACAGGGTTCGAGATCAGCCCCAGCATTTT. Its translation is CASSDRVRDQPQHF.